One sample yielded the 14 T cell receptor beta chains listed below, sequenced in a study of control samples from healthy donors and cancer patients. Clones were sequenced by immunoSEQ multiplex PCR, and TCRdb holds only the in-frame ones, with some missing. Found here are 60,000 or so clones, approximately 86% of them singletons; the top ten hold 3.5% to 4%. The sample was blood. These receptors were obtained from a man aged 45-65 years in good health.

On this clone: Distinct nucleotide sequences in the sample also encode this CDR3. The V gene is TRBV7-8, the J gene TRBJ1-4; 7 bases are a match to TRBD1. V shed 4 bases, J shed 6 bases, and the junction held 2 bases outside the gene matches. The CDR3 has 13 residues. Germline lookup yields CDR1 SGHVS and CDR2 FQNEAQ. Written as DNA, the CDR3 is TGTGCCAGCAGCTCGGGACAGTATGAAAAACTGTTTTTT. Its protein is CASSSGQYEKLFF.

Only one count was recorded for this clone. This sequence joins TRBV28 and TRBJ1-4; D might be TRBD1 (6 bases). The CDR3 is 15 amino acids. The V gene lost 3 bases and the J gene lost 6 bases, with 14 bases spanning the gap. Per the germline V gene, CDR1 is MDHEN and CDR2 is SYDVKM. Here the CDR3 reads CASSFRGAGDEKLFF. CDR3 bases: TGTGCCAGCAGTTTTCGGGGGGCTGGGGATGAAAAACTGTTTTTT.

The chain combines TRBV6-2 or TRBV6-3 with TRBJ1-6; 8 bases match TRBD1. CDR1 is MNHEY, CDR2 SVGEGT, per germline. The V and J ends lost 0 bases and 8 bases, in that order; junction bases with no gene match: 6. The CDR3 consists of 16 residues. CDR3 in DNA: TGTGCCAGCAGTTACTCTGGACAGGGCAATGATTCACCCCTCCACTTT. Translation gives CASSYSGQGNDSPLHF.

This clone was detected a few times. The chain combines TRBV27 with TRBJ1-1; the D gene is possibly TRBD1 (5 bases). Trimming removed 7 bases at V and 2 bases at J, with 11 bases between. CDR3 length equals 13 residues. CDR1 is MNHEY, CDR2 SMNVEV, per germline (reference sequence). DNA of the CDR3: TGTGCCAGCACTGACAGCCCCAACACTGAAGCTTTCTTT. Protein product: CASTDSPNTEAFF.

The rearrangement uses TRBV5-1 and TRBJ2-5, with TRBD1 matching 12 bases. Germline V gene sequence: CDR1 SGHRS, CDR2 YFSETQ. The CDR3 runs to 16 residues. The ends lost 4 bases at V and 5 bases at J; junction bases unmatched: 9. CDR3 region: CASSALRDRGQETQYF. The CDR3, as DNA: TGCGCCAGCAGCGCCCTCCGGGACAGGGGGCAGGAGACCCAGTACTTC.

The chain recombines TRBV5-6 with TRBJ1-3, with D uncertain. CDR3 length: 15 residues. Germline CDR1 is SGHDT and CDR2 is YYEEEE. Trimming removed 0 bases at V and 0 bases at J, with 7 bases between. CDR3 coding DNA: TGTGCCAGCAGCTTGGCCGGAATCTCTGGAAACACCATATATTTT. This sequence encodes CASSLAGISGNTIYF. Variable domain in full (rest from reference TRBV5-6 and TRBJ1-3): DAGVTQSPTHLIKTRGQQVTLRCSPKSGHDTVSWYQQALGQGPQFIFQYYEEEERQRGNFPDRFSGHQFPNYSSELNVNALLLGDSALYLCASSLAGISGNTIYFGEGSWLTVV.

The gene calls are TRBV7-8 and TRBJ1-6; D is undetermined. Germline V gene sequence: CDR1 SGHVS, CDR2 FQNEAQ. Trimming stripped 1 base from V and 8 bases from J, with 12 bases between. The CDR3 has 15 amino acids. CDR3 nucleotides: TGTGCCAGCAGCTTAGGGTCTTATCGGGATTCACCCCTCCACTTT. Amino acids: CASSLGSYRDSPLHF. The whole variable domain, remainder taken from reference TRBV7-8 and TRBJ1-6, is GAGVSQSPRYKVAKRGQDVALRCDPISGHVSLFWYQQALGQGPEFLTYFQNEAQLDKSGLPSDRFFAERPEGSVSTLKIQRTQQEDSAVYLCASSLGSYRDSPLHFGNGTRLTVT.

The V gene is TRBV29-1, the J gene TRBJ2-7, with unresolved D. The germline V and J ends were trimmed by 4 bases and 5 bases, with 12 bases remaining between them. Germline CDR1 reads SQVTM; CDR2 reads ANQGSEA. The CDR3 totals 12 residues. Here the CDR3 DNA reads TGCAGCGTTGCCGCTAGTGGCCACGAGCAGTACTTC. It is translated as CSVAASGHEQYF.

The rearrangement uses TRBV20-1 and TRBJ1-4; D call uncertain. The germline gives CDR1 DFQATT, CDR2 SNEGSKA (reference sequence). This CDR3 contains 11 residues. Trimming pared 3 bases from V and 5 bases from J, leaving 4 bases between. CDR3 DNA sequence: TGCAGTGCTAGTATAAATGAAAAACTGTTTTTT. This codes for CSASINEKLFF.

The chain couples TRBV10-1 to TRBJ2-7; maybe TRBD1 (5 bases). There are 15 residues in the CDR3. Per germline, CDR1 WNHNN and CDR2 SYGVQD (reference sequence). V lost 4 bases, J lost 2 bases, and 15 bases lay in between. This CDR3 reads CASSVFWAGPYEQYF. In nucleotides, the CDR3 is TGCGCCAGCAGTGTTTTCTGGGCAGGGCCCTACGAGCAGTACTTC.

The chain is built from TRBV24-1 and TRBJ2-1; tentatively, D is TRBD1 (6 bases). The V gene lost 9 bases and the J gene lost 6 bases, with 14 bases spanning the gap. CDR1 is KGHDR, CDR2 SFDVKD, per germline. The CDR3 sequence is 13 residues long. CDR3 bases: TGTGCCACCGGACAGACAGAGCCCAATGAGCAGTTCTTC. Amino acids: CATGQTEPNEQFF.

This chain uses TRBV20-1 with TRBJ2-5; no reliable D call. The germline V gene encodes CDR1 DFQATT and CDR2 SNEGSKA (reference sequence). The CDR3 is made up of 11 amino acids. The V end lost 3 bases, the J end lost 9 bases, and 11 bases lay between the germline ends. The CDR3 here is CSASAFDAQYF. CDR3 sequence (DNA): TGCAGTGCTAGTGCTTTTGACGCCCAGTACTTC.

This chain links TRBV28 with TRBJ2-1; TRBD2 matches 12 bases. The V segment lost 5 bases and the J segment 2 bases; nucleotides outside the gene matches: 10. Germline V gives CDR1 MDHEN, CDR2 SYDVKM. This CDR3 region has 18 residues. The CDR3 DNA reads as TGTGCCAGCAGTCAGCCAGGACTAGCGGGGTCCGCCTACAATGAGCAGTTCTTC. It specifies CASSQPGLAGSAYNEQFF. The variable domain in full, completed from reference TRBV28 and TRBJ2-1, reads DVKVTQSSRYLVKRTGEKVFLECVQDMDHENMFWYRQDPGLGLRLIYFSYDVKMKEKGDIPEGYSVSREKKERFSLILESASTNQTSMYLCASSQPGLAGSAYNEQFFGPGTRLTVL.

The chain carries TRBV14 and TRBJ1-1, with D tentatively TRBD1 (6 bases). With 5 bases removed from V and 5 bases from J, the gap between germline ends came to 15 bases. CDR1 SGHDN and CDR2 FVKESK come from the germline V gene. The CDR3 length is 14 residues. The CDR3 sequence: CASSTQGGVTEAFF. CDR3 in DNA: TGTGCCAGCAGCACACAGGGAGGGGTAACTGAAGCTTTCTTT.